The present entry profiles one T cell receptor (beta chain) with its context. Looked up from germline, CDR1 is SGHTA and CDR2 is FQGTGA. V shed 5 bases and J 7 bases; nucleotides not matched to a gene: 8. There are 15 residues in the CDR3. The data are from a study of T-cell memory formation after mild COVID-19. Each CDR3 protein is one row after TCRdb ran MiXCR on the 5' RACE reads. The sample contains around 250,000 distinct CDR3 sequences, 15% to 20% of which appear only once. The J gene is TRBJ1-4, the V gene TRBV7-3; 9 bases are a match to TRBD1. The receptor comes from a man aged 18-30 years who had mild COVID-19 (a few samples of this study predate the infection). Cell type and time point are not known. The source material was PBMCs or a T cell subset sorted from them (not recorded which). CDR3 DNA: TGTGCCAGCAGCCGCGGGACAGGGCGGGCTGAAAAACTGTTTTTT. Translating gives CASSRGTGRAEKLFF.